The rows below give T cell receptor beta chains drawn from one sample of a study of control samples from healthy donors and cancer patients. TCRdb keeps only in-frame clones here, not all; method: immunoSEQ multiplex PCR. The sample records 150,000 to 160,000 clones, 85% to 95% being singletons. Sequencing was done on a sample of blood. These receptors all come from a man between 45 and 60 years old in good health. Each CDR3 is given with its conserved first and last residue. A D gene is named only where the DNA matches it firmly.

v_call d_call cdr3_aa
TRBV5-1 TRBD1 CASSSTGRGAFF
TRBV11-3 - CASSLGRSEQFF
TRBV5-4 - CASSLGRATDTQYF
TRBV6-5 - CASTPREHYGYTF
TRBV6-5 - CASSLVRGSYEQYF
TRBV19 - CASNGKGSYEQYF
TRBV27 - CASSRHTDTQYF
TRBV5-1 TRBD1 CASSRGQGTDTQYF
TRBV15 - CATSRDRQDYSPLHF
TRBV5-1 - CASSLTGRNEKLFF
TRBV4-1 TRBD2 CASSHQRLAGGMYEQYF
TRBV30 TRBD2 CAWSGELSGRTYEQYF
TRBV5-1 - CASSLYPLKSTDTQYF
TRBV24-1 - CATSARTDNTEAFF
TRBV29-1 - CSVEVPGGGTNEKLFF
TRBV6-5 TRBD1 CASSHRGIGTEAFF
TRBV3-1/TRBV3-2 TRBD2 CASSSRLADSYNEQFF
TRBV30 - CAWNGRTNYGYTF
TRBV7-2 - CASSTRRGGQNTEAFF
TRBV4-1 - CVSSHATPGELFF
TRBV27 TRBD1 CASSSWTGMTDTQYF
TRBV7-8 - CASSLKDLTPQPQHF
TRBV5-5 - CASSLDRGTSSYNEQFF
TRBV29-1 TRBD2 CSVVAWASGRNEQYF
TRBV6-5 - CASSYAGEKLFF
TRBV7-2 - CASSLGLQETQYF
TRBV18 TRBD1 CASSMTGGDQPQHF
TRBV5-1 - CASSLEGAGGYTF
TRBV11-3 - CASSLGTSPYNEQFF
TRBV7-2 - CASSPGGSLAKNIQYF
TRBV29-1 TRBD2 CSVVAGGGSYEQYF
TRBV5-1 - CASSLVGEDYEQYF
TRBV10-2 - CASRGAPETQYF
TRBV10-1 - CASSTGRVDGELFF
TRBV18 TRBD1 CAGRGTGRNTEAFF
TRBV7-3 TRBD2 CASSFTTPTSGRDTQYF
TRBV28 TRBD1 CASIRFRDRAYSNQPQHF
TRBV18 TRBD1 CASSRDRDGYTF
TRBV7-9 - CASSSTSNYGYTF
TRBV6-5 - CASSYSRVLNEKLFF
TRBV6-6 TRBD1 CATQGGTSNQPQHF
TRBV4-1 TRBD1 CASSQFRQGASEQYF
TRBV6-1 TRBD1 CASSETPGQAYEQYF
TRBV6-5 - CASSSLGVSTDTQYF
TRBV19 TRBD1 CASSNPGQGETQYF
TRBV7-8 - CASSLVTINYGYTF